This T cell receptor beta chain was retrieved from a study of blood T cells in healthy people across ages. Primed by a sample-barcoded 5' primer and a J-beta primer mix, a second PCR proceeded for roughly 6 to 12 cycles. TCRdb recomputed calls from the 5' RACE reads with MiXCR, one row per CDR3 protein. Here the sample spans about a million distinct CDR3 sequences, about 48% being singletons. This clonotype has only one observation. One end of the junction varies from germline; a read error may be responsible. Germline assignment: CDR1 LGHDT and CDR2 YNNKEL (reference sequence). The CDR3 is 14 residues long.

This receptor was taken from a man younger than 45 in good health. The chain joins TRBV3-1 to TRBJ2-5; tentatively, D is TRBD2 (5 bases). The J call is in doubt because the DNA end fits TRBJ2-7 better. The specimen was blood. As DNA, the CDR3 is TGTACCAGCAGCCAAGCTCCGGGATCCCACGAGCAGTACTTC. Protein: CTSSQAPGSHEQYF.